This T cell receptor (beta chain) originates from a study of blood T cells in healthy people across ages. Findings and caveats of the study: Higher diversity and more naive CD4+ cells were features of long-lived donors, compared to aged donors.

V shed 8 bases, J shed 0 bases, and the junction held 12 bases outside the gene matches. The CDR3 sequence is 16 residues long. In germline, CDR1 is ENHRY, CDR2 SYGVKD. A second PCR of about 6 to 11 cycles used a sample-barcoded 5' primer and a J-beta primer mix. MiXCR was run by TCRdb on the 5' RACE reads, yielding one entry per CDR3 protein. The sample consists of 850,000 to 1,300,000 distinct CDR3 sequences, 45% of them appearing once. Concerning this clonotype itself: The antigen remains unidentified.

The chain uses TRBV10-3 and TRBJ1-2; 7 bases are a match to TRBD1. Sequencing used blood. This clonotype originated in a woman aged 60 to 75 in good health. The CDR3: CAIEVGRGTTNYGYTF. In DNA form, the CDR3 reads TGTGCCATCGAGGTCGGCAGGGGGACGACTAACTATGGCTACACCTTC.